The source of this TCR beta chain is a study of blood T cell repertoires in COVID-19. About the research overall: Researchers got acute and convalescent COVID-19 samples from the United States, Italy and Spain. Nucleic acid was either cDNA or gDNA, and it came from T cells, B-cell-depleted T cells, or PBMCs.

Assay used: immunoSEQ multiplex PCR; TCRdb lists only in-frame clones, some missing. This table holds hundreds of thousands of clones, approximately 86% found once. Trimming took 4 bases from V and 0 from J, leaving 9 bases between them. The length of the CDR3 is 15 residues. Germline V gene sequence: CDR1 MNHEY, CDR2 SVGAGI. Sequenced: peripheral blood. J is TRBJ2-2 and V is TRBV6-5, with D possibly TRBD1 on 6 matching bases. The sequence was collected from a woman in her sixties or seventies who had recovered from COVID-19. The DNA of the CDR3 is TGTGCCAGCAGTTTCGGGACAACGAACACCGGGGAGCTGTTTTTT. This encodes CASSFGTTNTGELFF.